Presented here are 9 T cell receptor beta chains from one specimen sequenced in a study of Graves' ophthalmopathy and Graves' hyperthyroidism. For repertoire sequencing, the TCR beta CDR3 regions were amplified from RNA transcripts. The first-round RT-PCR employed HTBI primers together with the Qiagen OneStep RT-PCR kit. A multiplex PCR was then performed as the second round. TCRdb redid the calling of the multiplex PCR reads with MiXCR, one entry per CDR3 protein. The sample has just over 600,000 distinct CDR3 sequences, 20% to 25% seen once. Sequencing was carried out using peripheral blood. Source of these receptors: a woman under 30 with stable Graves' hyperthyroidism. Some clones in this sample may be carry-over from other donors' samples.

This clonotype was seen a handful of times. V usage is TRBV2 and J usage is TRBJ2-7; perhaps TRBD2 as D (5 bases). Germline lookup yields CDR1 SNHLY and CDR2 FYNNEI. This CDR3 has 13 residues. The ends were cut back, 1 base at V and 5 bases at J, with 9 bases in the middle. The CDR3 DNA follows: TGTGCCAGCAGTGAAGAGGCGGGTGACGAGCAGTACTTC. This encodes CASSEEAGDEQYF.

In its sample, this clonotype was seen many times. The CDR3 bases are TGTGCCAGCAGTGAATGGGACAGTGGAGACACTGAAGCTTTCTTT. Its protein is CASSEWDSGDTEAFF. The rearrangement joins TRBV25-1 to TRBJ1-1; TRBD1 agrees at 7 bases. The V gene end was trimmed by 1 base and the J gene end by 3 bases; junction bases not matched to a gene: 5. The CDR3 runs 15 residues. CDR1 is MGHDK and CDR2 is SYGVNS in the germline V gene.

This clonotype showed up many times. The rearrangement joins TRBV12-5 to TRBJ2-7; weak D call: TRBD1 (5 bases). There are 17 residues in the CDR3. CDR1 LGHNT and CDR2 FRNRAP come from the germline V gene. Trimming removed 0 bases from V and 2 bases from J, with 17 bases in between. Here the CDR3 reads CASGLVQWGSETYEQYF. CDR3 bases: TGTGCTAGTGGTTTGGTACAATGGGGCAGCGAGACCTACGAGCAGTACTTC.

The V gene is TRBV5-4, the J gene TRBJ2-2; TRBD2 is a possible D gene (7 bases). V was pared by 7 bases and J by 3 bases, with 16 bases between. Germline CDR1 is SGHNT and CDR2 is YYREEE (reference sequence). This CDR3 has 15 amino acids. The CDR3 protein is CASFWGGLDTGELFF. The CDR3 coding sequence is TGTGCCAGCTTCTGGGGGGGCCTAGACACCGGGGAGCTGTTTTTT.

At least ten counts were recorded for this clonotype. This sequence joins TRBV6-1 and TRBJ2-6, with D unclear. This CDR3 is 14 amino acids long. Trimming took 10 bases from V and 3 from J, leaving 13 bases between them. Germline V lookup: CDR1 MNHNS, CDR2 SASEGT. The CDR3 spells CATVEAGGANVLTF. In DNA form, the CDR3 reads TGTGCCACCGTTGAGGCCGGTGGGGCCAACGTCCTGACTTTC.

This clonotype has a count of ten or more. The chain couples TRBV12-3 or TRBV12-4 to TRBJ1-1; D not resolved. The CDR3 runs 17 residues. V lost 9 bases to trimming and J lost 3 bases, with 26 bases between them. The DNA of the CDR3 is TGTGCCAGAGAAGACCAGCCCATCTGCCCCCGGGACACTGAAGCTTTCTTT. Amino acids: CAREDQPICPRDTEAFF.

This clonotype was counted at least ten times. The V and J genes are TRBV11-2 and TRBJ2-2, with D perhaps matching TRBD1 (6 bases). Trimming took 5 bases from V and 5 from J, leaving 12 bases between them. There are 14 residues in the CDR3. From germline, CDR1 is SGHAT and CDR2 FQNNGV. The DNA for the CDR3 is TGTGCCAGCAGCCCGACAGGATGGACCGGGGAGCTGTTTTTT. Its translation is CASSPTGWTGELFF.

The gene calls are TRBV20-1 and TRBJ2-7, with TRBD2 matching over 8 bases. The V and J ends lost 4 bases and 2 bases, in that order; junction bases with no gene match: 19. Germline V lookup: CDR1 DFQATT, CDR2 SNEGSKA (reference sequence). The CDR3 totals 18 residues. The CDR3 DNA sequence: TGCAGTGCTAACCCCCAATGGAAGCCGGGACTAGATCCCTACGAGCAGTACTTC. Its protein product is CSANPQWKPGLDPYEQYF.

The chain combines TRBV12-5 with TRBJ1-1; D gene unclear. The CDR3 loop spans 16 amino acids. Trimming stripped 6 bases from V and 3 bases from J, with 20 bases between. Germline V CDR1 and CDR2: LGHNT, FRNRAP. This CDR3 is CASGKLNRGWDTEAFF. The CDR3 DNA sequence: TGTGCTAGTGGCAAGCTCAACCGAGGGTGGGACACTGAAGCTTTCTTT.